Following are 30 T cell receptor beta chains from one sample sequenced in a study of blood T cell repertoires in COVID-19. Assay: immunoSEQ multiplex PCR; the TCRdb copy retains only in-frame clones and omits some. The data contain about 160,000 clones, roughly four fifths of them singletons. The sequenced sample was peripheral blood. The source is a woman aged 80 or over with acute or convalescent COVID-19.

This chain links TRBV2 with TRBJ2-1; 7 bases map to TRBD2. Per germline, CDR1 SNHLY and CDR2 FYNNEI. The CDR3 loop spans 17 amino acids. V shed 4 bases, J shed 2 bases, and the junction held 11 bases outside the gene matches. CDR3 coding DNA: TGTGCCAGCAGTGGATTTGGCGGGAGTACCGCCTACAATGAGCAGTTCTTC. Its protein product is CASSGFGGSTAYNEQFF.

The CDR3 is CASSYKGTNNYGYTF. The DNA for the CDR3 is TGTGCCAGCAGTTACAAAGGGACTAATAACTATGGCTACACCTTC. The chain is built from TRBV6-6 and TRBJ1-2, with D perhaps TRBD1 (5 bases). CDR3 size: 15 residues. Germline CDR1 MNHNY, CDR2 SVGAGI (reference sequence). Between the trimmed V and J ends, which lost 2 bases and 1 base, there was a span of 11 bases.

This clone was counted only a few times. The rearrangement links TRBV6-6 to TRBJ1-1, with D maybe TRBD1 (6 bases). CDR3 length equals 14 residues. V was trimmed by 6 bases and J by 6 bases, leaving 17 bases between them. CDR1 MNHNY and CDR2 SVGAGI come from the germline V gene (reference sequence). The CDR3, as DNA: TGTGCCAGCAGGAATGACGGGACAATTTCTGAAGCTTTCTTT. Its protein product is CASRNDGTISEAFF.

CDR3 in amino acids: CASSLGEENSPLHF. CDR3 bases: TGTGCCAGCAGCTTAGGAGAGGAGAATTCACCCCTCCACTTT. The chain carries TRBV7-9 and TRBJ1-6; D is unclear. Germline V gives CDR1 SEHNR, CDR2 FQNEAQ (reference sequence). The CDR3 is 14 amino acids. Trimming left V 1 base short and J 7 bases short, with 8 bases between.

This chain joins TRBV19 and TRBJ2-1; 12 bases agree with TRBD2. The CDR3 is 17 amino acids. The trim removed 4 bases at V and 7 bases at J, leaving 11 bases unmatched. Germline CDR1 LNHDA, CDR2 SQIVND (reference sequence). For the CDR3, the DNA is TGTGCCAGTAGTAGTCGTCTAGCGGGAGGGCGGGGGAATGAGCAGTTCTTC. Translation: CASSSRLAGGRGNEQFF.

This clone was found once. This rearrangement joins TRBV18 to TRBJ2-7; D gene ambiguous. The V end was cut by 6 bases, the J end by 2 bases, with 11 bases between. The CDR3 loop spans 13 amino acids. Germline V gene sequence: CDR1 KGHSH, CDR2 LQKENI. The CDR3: CASSPGTPYEQYF. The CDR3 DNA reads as TGTGCCAGCTCCCCTGGCACACCCTACGAGCAGTACTTC.

CDR3: CASSARDSPQETQYF. CDR3 bases: TGTGCCAGCAGCGCGCGGGACAGCCCCCAAGAGACCCAGTACTTC. This sequence joins TRBV9 and TRBJ2-5, with a tentative D call TRBD1 (7 bases). Germline V CDR1 and CDR2: SGDLS, YYNGEE. This CDR3 is built from 15 residues. V lost 3 bases and J lost 1, with 13 bases in between.

CDR3 sequence: CASSLSGLAGENEQFF. In DNA form, the CDR3 reads TGTGCCAGCAGTCTTTCCGGACTAGCGGGAGAGAATGAGCAGTTCTTC. V gene TRBV7-9 combines with J gene TRBJ2-1, with TRBD2 matching over 13 bases. The ends lost 6 bases at V and 7 bases at J; junction bases unmatched: 9. CDR1 SEHNR and CDR2 FQNEAQ come from the germline V gene (reference sequence). The CDR3 has 16 amino acids.

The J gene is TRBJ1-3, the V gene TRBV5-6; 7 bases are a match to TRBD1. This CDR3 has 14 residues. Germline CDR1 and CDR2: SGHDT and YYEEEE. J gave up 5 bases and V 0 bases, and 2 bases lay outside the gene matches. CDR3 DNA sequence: TGTGCCAGCAGCTTGGGGACAGGAAGAAACACCATATATTTT. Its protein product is CASSLGTGRNTIYF.

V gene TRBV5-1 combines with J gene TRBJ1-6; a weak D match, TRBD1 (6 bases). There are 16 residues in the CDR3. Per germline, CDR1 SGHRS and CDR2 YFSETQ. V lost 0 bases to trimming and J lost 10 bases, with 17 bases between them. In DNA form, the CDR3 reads TGCGCCAGCAGCTTGGCCCCCAGGGGCGCAGGATCACCCCTCCACTTT. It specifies CASSLAPRGAGSPLHF.

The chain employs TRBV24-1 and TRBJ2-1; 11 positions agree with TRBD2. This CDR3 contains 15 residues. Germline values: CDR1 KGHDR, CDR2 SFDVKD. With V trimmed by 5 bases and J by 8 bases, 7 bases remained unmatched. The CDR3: CATSGASGRLDEQFF. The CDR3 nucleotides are TGTGCCACCAGTGGGGCTAGCGGGAGGCTAGATGAGCAGTTCTTC.

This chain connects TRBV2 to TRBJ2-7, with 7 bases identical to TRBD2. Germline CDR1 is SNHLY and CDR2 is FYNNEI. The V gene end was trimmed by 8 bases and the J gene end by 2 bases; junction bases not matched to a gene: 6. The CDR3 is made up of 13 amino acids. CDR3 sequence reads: CASVQGTTYEQYF. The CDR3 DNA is TGTGCCAGCGTCCAAGGGACTACCTACGAGCAGTACTTC. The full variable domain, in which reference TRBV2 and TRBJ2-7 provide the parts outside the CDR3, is EPEVTQTPSHQVTQMGQEVILRCVPISNHLYFYWYRQILGQKVEFLVSFYNNEISEKSEIFDDQFSVERPDGSNFTLKIRSTKLEDSAMYFCASVQGTTYEQYFGPGTRLTVT.

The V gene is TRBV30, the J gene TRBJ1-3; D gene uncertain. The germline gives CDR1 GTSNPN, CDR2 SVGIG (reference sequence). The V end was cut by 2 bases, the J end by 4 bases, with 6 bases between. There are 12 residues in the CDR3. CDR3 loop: CAWSWEGNTIYF. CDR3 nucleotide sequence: TGTGCCTGGAGTTGGGAGGGAAACACCATATATTTT.

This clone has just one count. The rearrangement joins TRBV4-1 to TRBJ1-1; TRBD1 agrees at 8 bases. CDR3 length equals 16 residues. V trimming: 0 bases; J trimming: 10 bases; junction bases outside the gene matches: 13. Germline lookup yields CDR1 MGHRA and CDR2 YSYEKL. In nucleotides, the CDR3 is TGCGCCAGCAGCCAAGAAAGACAGGGGACAATCTGGGGAGCTTTCTTT. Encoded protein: CASSQERQGTIWGAFF.

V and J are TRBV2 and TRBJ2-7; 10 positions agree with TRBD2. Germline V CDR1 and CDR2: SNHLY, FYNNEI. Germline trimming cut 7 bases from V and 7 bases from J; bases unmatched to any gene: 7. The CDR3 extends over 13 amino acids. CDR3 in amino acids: CASKLAGVGEQYF. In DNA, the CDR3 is TGTGCCAGCAAGCTAGCGGGAGTTGGTGAGCAGTACTTC.

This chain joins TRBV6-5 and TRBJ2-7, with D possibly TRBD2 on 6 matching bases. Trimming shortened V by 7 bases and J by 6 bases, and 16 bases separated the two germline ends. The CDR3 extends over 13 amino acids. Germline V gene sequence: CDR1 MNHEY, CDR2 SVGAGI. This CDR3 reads CASTPQGSGEQYF. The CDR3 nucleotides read TGTGCCAGCACACCCCAGGGTAGCGGCGAGCAGTACTTC.

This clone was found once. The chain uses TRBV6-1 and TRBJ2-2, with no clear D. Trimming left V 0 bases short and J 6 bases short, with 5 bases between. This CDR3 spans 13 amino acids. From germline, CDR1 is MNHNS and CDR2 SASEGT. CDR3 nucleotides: TGTGCCAGCAGTGAAGCGTCTGCCGGGGAGCTGTTTTTT. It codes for CASSEASAGELFF.

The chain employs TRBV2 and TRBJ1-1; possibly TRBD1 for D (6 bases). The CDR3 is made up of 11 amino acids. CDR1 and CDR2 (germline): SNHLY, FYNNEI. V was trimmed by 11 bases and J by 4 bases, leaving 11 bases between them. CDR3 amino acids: CASGVSTEAFF. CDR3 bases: TGTGCCTCAGGGGTTTCCACTGAAGCTTTCTTT. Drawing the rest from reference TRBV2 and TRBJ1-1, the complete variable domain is EPEVTQTPSHQVTQMGQEVILRCVPISNHLYFYWYRQILGQKVEFLVSFYNNEISEKSEIFDDQFSVERPDGSNFTLKIRSTKLEDSAMYFCASGVSTEAFFGQGTRLTVV.

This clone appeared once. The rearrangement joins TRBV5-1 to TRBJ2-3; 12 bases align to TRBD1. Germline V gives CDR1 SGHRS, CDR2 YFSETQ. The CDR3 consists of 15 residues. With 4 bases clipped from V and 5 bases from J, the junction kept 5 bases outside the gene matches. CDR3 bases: TGCGCCAGCAGCCCGGGACAGGGGGCACAAGATACGCAGTATTTT. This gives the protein CASSPGQGAQDTQYF.

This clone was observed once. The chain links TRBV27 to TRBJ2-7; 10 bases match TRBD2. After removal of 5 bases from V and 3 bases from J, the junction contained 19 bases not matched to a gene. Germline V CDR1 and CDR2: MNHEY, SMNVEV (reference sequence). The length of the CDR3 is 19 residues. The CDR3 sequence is CASSLFPSGSAGLNYEQYF. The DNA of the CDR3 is TGTGCCAGCAGTCTCTTCCCTAGCGGGAGTGCGGGTCTGAACTACGAGCAGTACTTC.

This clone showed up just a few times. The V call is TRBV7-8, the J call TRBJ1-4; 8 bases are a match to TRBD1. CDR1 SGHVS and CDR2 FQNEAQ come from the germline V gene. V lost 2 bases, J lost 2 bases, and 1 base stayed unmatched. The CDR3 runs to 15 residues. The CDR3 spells CASSLQGATNEKLFF. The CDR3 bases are TGTGCCAGCAGCTTACAGGGGGCGACTAATGAAAAACTGTTTTTT.

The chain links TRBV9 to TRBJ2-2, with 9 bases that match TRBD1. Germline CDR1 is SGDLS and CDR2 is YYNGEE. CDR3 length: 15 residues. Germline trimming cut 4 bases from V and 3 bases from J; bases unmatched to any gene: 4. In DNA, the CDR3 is TGTGCCAGCAGCAACCGGGACAGGGACACCGGGGAGCTGTTTTTT. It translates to CASSNRDRDTGELFF.

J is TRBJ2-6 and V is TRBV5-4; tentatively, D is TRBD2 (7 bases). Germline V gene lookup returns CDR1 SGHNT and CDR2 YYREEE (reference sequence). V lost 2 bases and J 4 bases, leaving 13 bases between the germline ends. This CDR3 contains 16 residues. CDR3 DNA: TGTGCCAGCAGCTTTAACGGGGGGCAAGGGGCCAACGTCCTGACTTTC. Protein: CASSFNGGQGANVLTF.

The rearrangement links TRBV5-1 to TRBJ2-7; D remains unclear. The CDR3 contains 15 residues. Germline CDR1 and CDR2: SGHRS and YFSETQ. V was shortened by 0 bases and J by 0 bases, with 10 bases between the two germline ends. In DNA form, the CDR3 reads TGCGCCAGCAGCTTGGGGCAGGCACGCTCCTACGAGCAGTACTTC. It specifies CASSLGQARSYEQYF.

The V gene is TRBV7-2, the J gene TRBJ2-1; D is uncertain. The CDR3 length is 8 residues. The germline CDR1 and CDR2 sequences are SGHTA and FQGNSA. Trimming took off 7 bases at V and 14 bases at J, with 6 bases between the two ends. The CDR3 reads CASTPEFF. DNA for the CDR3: TGTGCCAGCACCCCCGAGTTCTTC.

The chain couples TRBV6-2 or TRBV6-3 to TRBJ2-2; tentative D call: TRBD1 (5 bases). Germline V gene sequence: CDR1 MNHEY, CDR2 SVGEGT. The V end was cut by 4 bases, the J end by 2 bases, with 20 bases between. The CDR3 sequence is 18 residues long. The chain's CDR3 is CASSFPPVGRLNTGELFF. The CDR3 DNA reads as TGTGCCAGCAGTTTCCCGCCGGTGGGGCGACTTAACACCGGGGAGCTGTTTTTT.

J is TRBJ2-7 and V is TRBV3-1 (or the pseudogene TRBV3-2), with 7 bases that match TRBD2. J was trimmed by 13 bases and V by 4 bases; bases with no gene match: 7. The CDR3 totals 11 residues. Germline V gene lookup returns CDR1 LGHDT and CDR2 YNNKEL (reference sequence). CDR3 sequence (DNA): TGTGCCAGCAGCCGCCTCGGGGGGACCTACTTC. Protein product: CASSRLGGTYF.

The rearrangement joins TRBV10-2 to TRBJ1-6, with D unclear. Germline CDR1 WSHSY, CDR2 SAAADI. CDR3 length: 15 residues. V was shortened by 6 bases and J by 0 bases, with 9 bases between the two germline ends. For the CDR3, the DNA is TGCGCCAGCAGACAGCCGAGCTCCTATAATTCACCCCTCCACTTT. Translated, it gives CASRQPSSYNSPLHF.

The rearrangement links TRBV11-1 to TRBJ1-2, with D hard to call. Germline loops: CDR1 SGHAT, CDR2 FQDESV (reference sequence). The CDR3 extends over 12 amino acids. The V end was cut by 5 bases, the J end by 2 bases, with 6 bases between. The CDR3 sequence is CASSRENYGYTF. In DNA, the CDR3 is TGTGCCAGCAGCAGGGAGAACTATGGCTACACCTTC.

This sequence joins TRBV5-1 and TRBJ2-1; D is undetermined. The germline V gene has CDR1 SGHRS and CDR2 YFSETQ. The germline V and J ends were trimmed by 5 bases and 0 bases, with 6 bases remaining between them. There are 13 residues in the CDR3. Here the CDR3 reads CASSISSYNEQFF. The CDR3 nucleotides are TGCGCCAGCAGTATCAGCTCCTACAATGAGCAGTTCTTC.